This T cell receptor beta chain is from a study of CD8 T cells in ankylosing spondylitis (dated by TCRdb to 2015 to 2018). About the full investigation: The study set out to find disease-linked TCR variants by profiling T cell receptor beta repertoires in ankylosing spondylitis patients and healthy donors. In total, the full study cohort was made up of over a hundred healthy donors and 25 ankylosing spondylitis patients. Samples of peripheral blood were taken, and for ankylosing spondylitis patients, synovial fluid was collected as well. Points the paper makes about the study in general: Some motif variants had previously been reported in the synovial fluid and blood of reactive arthritis patients, which suggests shared mechanisms of disease initiation. The disease-linked clones had a CD8+ phenotype and were found at relatively low frequencies in peripheral blood. Blood from ankylosing spondylitis patients appeared to be characterized by a TCR beta motif composed of under 10 highly homologous amino acid variants. According to the report, matched synovial fluid samples from ankylosing spondylitis patients were significantly enriched for the disease-linked clones.

Data came from an Illumina HiSeq 2500. TCR beta libraries were prepared by quantitative 5'-RACE with molecular barcodes. In the source study's methods: Disease-linked TCR variants were identified with a new computational method built on a probabilistic model of VDJ rearrangement. The public reads were run again by TCRdb, first through fastp at Q25 and then through MiXCR, and only productive beta chains were kept. Rows are unified per CDR3 protein, each entry keeping the most common DNA and genes. Clone size and V and J calls follow TCRdb, not the original study. A total of 300,000 to 400,000 distinct CDR3 sequences appear in this sample, under 14% of them only once. Around 8.4% of the sample belongs to the ten largest clones. This clonotype was observed a few times. The antigen this receptor binds is unknown. No base-level quality is on record; no much larger clone is a single base apart. As encoded in the germline V gene, CDR1 is MDHEN while CDR2 is SYDVKM. The CDR3 covers 15 residues, taking in both the cysteine and the phenylalanine. Just the 45-base CDR3 DNA is kept, in frame starting at base 1. The junction shows trimming of 10 bases on V and 1 base on J, and the gene matches do not reach 9 bases of it.

The sequence links TRBV28 to TRBJ1-3; 8 central bases correspond to TRBD1. Sequenced sample: blood, either unsorted or a sorted T cell fraction (not recorded which). The sequence derives from a female donor with ankylosing spondylitis or in good health (not recorded which). The DNA sequence is given as TGTGCCATCCAGGGGGCTGTCAATTCTGGAAACACCATATATTTT. The translation is CAIQGAVNSGNTIYF.